Presented here are 12 T cell receptor beta chains from one specimen sequenced in a study of beta chain features in type 1 diabetes. Every bit of the isolated RNA underwent reverse transcription, so sequencing read expressed TCRB transcripts. This table comes from immunoSEQ multiplex PCR, and its TCRdb copy is limited to in-frame clones, with some not included. The sample consists of 150,000 or so clones, roughly 8% of them appearing once. Whole-study findings and limits: Moderate but significant shortening of TCRB CDR3s was recorded in all four CD4+ subsets from Type 1 diabetes patients.

Their antigens remain unidentified. Sequencing used central memory CD4+ T cells from blood. These receptors were taken from a woman between 18 and 29 years old with type 1 diabetes.

This clone showed up just a few times. This CDR3 is CASSDARTANTEAFF. CDR3 coding DNA: TGTGCCAGCTCAGACGCCCGGACAGCGAACACTGAAGCTTTCTTT. The chain combines TRBV18 with TRBJ1-1, with D possibly matching TRBD1 (6 bases). Trimming left V 5 bases short and J 1 base short, with 14 bases between. CDR1 and CDR2 from the germline V gene are KGHSH and LQKENI. The CDR3 is 15 amino acids.

This clone was counted a few times. The chain employs TRBV5-1 and TRBJ2-7; TRBD2 agrees at 7 bases. This CDR3 is built from 18 residues. Germline CDR1 SGHRS, CDR2 YFSETQ. V dropped 1 base and J dropped 2; count of bases not matched to a gene: 15. The DNA of the CDR3 is TGCGCCAGCAGCTTGCAAGATCCTAGCGGCTCAAATACCTACGAGCAGTACTTC. Protein: CASSLQDPSGSNTYEQYF.

V gene TRBV7-2 combines with J gene TRBJ1-6; 8 bases line up with TRBD1. The germline CDR1 and CDR2 sequences are SGHTA and FQGNSA. The V segment lost 10 bases and the J segment 3 bases; nucleotides outside the gene matches: 2. This CDR3 is 13 amino acids long. The CDR3 is CATGQGYNSPLHF. CDR3 DNA sequence: TGTGCCACAGGACAGGGCTATAATTCACCCCTCCACTTT.

This clone has only a few counts. The gene calls are TRBV11-2 and TRBJ2-5; 14 bases are a match to TRBD2. The CDR3 is 15 amino acids. Germline loops: CDR1 SGHAT, CDR2 FQNNGV. The V and J ends lost 5 bases and 7 bases, in that order; junction bases with no gene match: 6. CDR3 sequence reads: CASSLTSGGAGTQYF. The CDR3 nucleotides are TGTGCCAGCAGCCTGACTAGCGGGGGGGCGGGGACCCAGTACTTC.

This clone was seen more than once but under ten times. The chain couples TRBV6-1 to TRBJ1-2, with 7 bases matching TRBD1. In germline, CDR1 is MNHNS, CDR2 SASEGT. The V and J ends lost 7 bases and 1 base, in that order; junction bases with no gene match: 9. This CDR3 has 15 residues. The DNA of the CDR3 is TGTGCCAGCAACTACAGGGGCCCAATTAACTATGGCTACACCTTC. Protein sequence: CASNYRGPINYGYTF.

This sequence joins TRBV7-2 and TRBJ2-1; D remains ambiguous. V gave up 6 bases and J gave up 0 bases, with 6 bases separating them. The CDR3 extends over 13 amino acids. The germline CDR1 and CDR2 sequences are SGHTA and FQGNSA. The CDR3: CASRQSSYNEQFF. The CDR3 coding sequence is TGTGCCAGCAGACAGAGCTCCTACAATGAGCAGTTCTTC.

A few counts support this clone. This chain links TRBV11-2 with TRBJ1-1, with 7 bases that match TRBD1. The germline gives CDR1 SGHAT, CDR2 FQNNGV. The CDR3 length is 13 residues. The V segment lost 3 bases and the J segment 10 bases; nucleotides outside the gene matches: 8. CDR3 nucleotides: TGTGCCAGCAGCTTGACAACAGGGGCTCGAGCTTTCTTT. Its protein product is CASSLTTGARAFF. Using reference TRBV11-2 and TRBJ1-1 for the parts outside the CDR3, the full variable domain is EAGVAQSPRYKIIEKRQSVAFWCNPISGHATLYWYQQILGQGPKLLIQFQNNGVVDDSQLPKDRFSAERLKGVDSTLKIQPAKLEDSAVYLCASSLTTGARAFFGQGTRLTVV.

In its sample, this clone was seen a few times. The chain recombines TRBV7-9 with TRBJ2-7, with TRBD2 identical over 9 bases. The germline CDR1 and CDR2 sequences are SEHNR and FQNEAQ (reference sequence). V lost 5 bases to trimming and J lost 0 bases; unmatched junction nucleotides: 5. The CDR3 is 15 residues long. As DNA, the CDR3 is TGTGCCAGCAGCAAAGCGGGGGGACGCTCCTACGAGCAGTACTTC. Translation gives CASSKAGGRSYEQYF.

The chain joins TRBV4-3 to TRBJ2-3, with D perhaps matching TRBD1 (6 bases). Germline loops: CDR1 LGHNA, CDR2 YSLEER. The V and J ends lost 3 bases and 4 bases respectively, with 11 bases between them. This CDR3 region has 14 residues. DNA of the CDR3: TGCGCCAGCAGCCAGATCGGACAGTCAGATACGCAGTATTTT. This sequence encodes CASSQIGQSDTQYF.

This clone came up a few times. The genes are TRBV7-9 and TRBJ2-5; D is uncertain. CDR1 and CDR2 from the germline V gene are SEHNR and FQNEAQ (reference sequence). Trimming removed 3 bases at V and 4 bases at J, with 9 bases between. The CDR3 is made up of 13 amino acids. In DNA, the CDR3 is TGTGCCAGCAGCTTTGGAGATGGAGAGACCCAGTACTTC. This sequence encodes CASSFGDGETQYF.

This clone showed up many times. The genes are TRBV29-1 and TRBJ1-1, with D perhaps matching TRBD1 (6 bases). Germline V gene sequence: CDR1 SQVTM, CDR2 ANQGSEA. The CDR3 length is 17 residues. The V gene lost 3 bases and the J gene lost 4 bases, with 24 bases spanning the gap. The DNA for the CDR3 is TGCAGCGTTGACGGGGCGGGGGCAGGGTCCCTCGGCACTGAAGCTTTCTTT. It is translated as CSVDGAGAGSLGTEAFF.

The table lists this clone with a few counts. This chain joins TRBV28 and TRBJ1-1; 10 bases align to TRBD1. The J segment lost 4 bases and the V segment lost 6 bases, leaving 5 bases of the junction unmatched. The CDR3 runs to 14 residues. The germline CDR1 and CDR2 sequences are MDHEN and SYDVKM. CDR3 DNA sequence: TGTGCCAGCAGGTTTGGGGACAGGGGCACTGAAGCTTTCTTT. Amino acid sequence: CASRFGDRGTEAFF. Together with reference TRBV28 and TRBJ1-1, the CDR3 gives the full variable domain: DVKVTQSSRYLVKRTGEKVFLECVQDMDHENMFWYRQDPGLGLRLIYFSYDVKMKEKGDIPEGYSVSREKKERFSLILESASTNQTSMYLCASRFGDRGTEAFFGQGTRLTVV.